The 24 T cell receptor beta chains listed next were all sequenced from one sample in a study of T cells after yellow fever vaccination. TCRdb used MiXCR to reprocess the 5' RACE reads, holding one entry per CDR3 protein. This sample has 200,000 to 250,000 distinct CDR3 sequences, with 3% to 4% found just once. Here the sequenced sample was CD4+ T cells sorted from PBMCs, taken 10 days after the yellow fever booster vaccination. The source is a man between 18 and 29 years old who received the YFV17D yellow fever vaccine.

This clonotype has ten or more counts. J is TRBJ2-2 and V is TRBV12-3 or TRBV12-4; TRBD1 matches 7 bases. The junction had 14 bases not matched to a gene; V was cut back by 6 bases and J by 7 bases. The CDR3 has 16 residues. The chain's CDR3 is CASSPREGAFGGELFF. As DNA, the CDR3 is TGTGCCAGCAGCCCCCGAGAGGGGGCCTTCGGCGGGGAGCTGTTTTTT.

This clonotype has only a few counts. The chain recombines TRBV7-3 with TRBJ1-6, with a weak D call TRBD1 (5 bases). CDR1 and CDR2 from the germline V gene are SGHTA and FQGTGA. The ends were cut back, 2 bases at V and 8 bases at J, with 13 bases in the middle. There are 15 residues in the CDR3. The CDR3 loop reads CASSLRAGRDSPLHF. The CDR3 nucleotides are TGTGCCAGCAGCTTACGAGCAGGGAGGGATTCACCCCTCCACTTT. Filled out from reference TRBV7-3 and TRBJ1-6, the complete variable domain reads GAGVSQTPSNKVTEKGKYVELRCDPISGHTALYWYRQSLGQGPEFLIYFQGTGAADDSGLPNDRFFAVRPEGSVSTLKIQRTERGDSAVYLCASSLRAGRDSPLHFGNGTRLTVT.

This clonotype was seen more than once but under ten times. This chain links TRBV9 with TRBJ2-6; D is perhaps TRBD1 or TRBD2 (5 bases each). The CDR3 is 16 residues long. Germline V gives CDR1 SGDLS, CDR2 YYNGEE. Trimming shortened V by 0 bases and J by 2 bases, and 9 bases separated the two germline ends. CDR3 bases: TGTGCCAGCAGCGTAGGCGAGGGGCCTGGGGCCAACGTCCTGACTTTC. This gives the protein CASSVGEGPGANVLTF.

In its sample, this clonotype was seen a few times. The V call is TRBV18, the J call TRBJ2-7, with TRBD2 identical over 7 bases. From germline, CDR1 is KGHSH and CDR2 LQKENI. The V gene end was trimmed by 6 bases and the J gene end by 7 bases; junction bases not matched to a gene: 9. The CDR3 is made up of 13 amino acids. The CDR3 protein is CASSPGLREEQYV. As DNA, the CDR3 is TGTGCCAGCTCCCCGGGACTACGGGAGGAGCAGTACGTC.

The table lists this clonotype with a few counts. The rearrangement links TRBV19 to TRBJ2-5; D call uncertain. V was cut by 3 bases and J by 2 bases, with 7 bases left in between. Germline V gene data show CDR1 as LNHDA and CDR2 as SQIVND (reference sequence). This CDR3 spans 13 amino acids. The CDR3 spells CASSIGRQETQYF. CDR3 coding DNA: TGTGCCAGTAGTATCGGCAGACAAGAGACCCAGTACTTC.

This sequence joins TRBV7-9 and TRBJ1-2; no reliable D call. Trimming shortened V by 3 bases and J by 1 base, and 6 bases separated the two germline ends. The germline V gene encodes CDR1 SEHNR and CDR2 FQNEAQ (reference sequence). This CDR3 is built from 13 residues. CDR3 region: CASSFEINYGYTF. The CDR3 DNA is TGTGCCAGCAGCTTTGAAATTAACTATGGCTACACCTTC. The full variable domain, in which reference TRBV7-9 and TRBJ1-2 provide the parts outside the CDR3, is DTGVSQNPRHKITKRGQNVTFRCDPISEHNRLYWYRQTLGQGPEFLTYFQNEAQLEKSRLLSDRFSAERPKGSFSTLEIQRTEQGDSAMYLCASSFEINYGYTFGSGTRLTVV.

This clonotype was found many times. The rearrangement links TRBV7-2 to TRBJ1-5; no definite D call. The CDR3 is made up of 14 amino acids. V was shortened by 5 bases and J by 1 base, with 9 bases between the two germline ends. The germline V gene encodes CDR1 SGHTA and CDR2 FQGNSA. Here the CDR3 DNA reads TGTGCCAGCAGCCCGTCAGTGAGCAATCAGCCCCAGCATTTT. It translates to CASSPSVSNQPQHF.

V and J are TRBV5-6 and TRBJ2-7, with TRBD2 matching 12 bases. Germline CDR1 and CDR2: SGHDT and YYEEEE. The CDR3 has 16 amino acids. The V and J ends lost 3 bases and 0 bases, in that order; junction bases with no gene match: 4. The CDR3 sequence: CASSSSGGAASYEQYF. DNA of the CDR3: TGTGCCAGCAGCTCTAGCGGGGGGGCGGCCTCCTACGAGCAGTACTTC.

A word on this clonotype: Germline and junction disagree at one end, which may indicate a read error. V is TRBV6-5 and J is TRBJ2-5; D gene unclear. Germline lookup yields CDR1 MNHEY and CDR2 SVGAGI. The CDR3 is 16 residues long. The CDR3 region is CASSYKNQENHETQYF. In DNA, the CDR3 is TGTGCCAGCAGTTACAAGAATCAGGAGAACCACGAGACCCAGTACTTC.

This clonotype occurred once. The chain recombines TRBV18 with TRBJ1-2; D ambiguous. CDR1 and CDR2 from the germline V gene are KGHSH and LQKENI. The CDR3 contains 14 residues. V was cut by 3 bases and J by 7 bases, with 15 bases left in between. DNA for the CDR3: TGTGCCAGCTCACCCGGGAGAACTAGCTCTGGCTACACCTTC. Translated: CASSPGRTSSGYTF.

This clonotype turned up a few times. The DNA for the CDR3 is TGCAGTGCAAACATACCTTCAGGGGCAGAGACCCAGTACTTC. Translating gives CSANIPSGAETQYF. The chain uses TRBV20-1 and TRBJ2-5; maybe TRBD1 (6 bases). Germline V gene sequence: CDR1 DFQATT, CDR2 SNEGSKA (reference sequence). Deletions cut 6 bases from V and 4 bases from J, with 18 bases between. This CDR3 has 14 amino acids.

The J gene is TRBJ1-4, the V gene TRBV29-1, with D perhaps matching TRBD1 (6 bases). The CDR3 length is 12 residues. The V end lost 7 bases, the J end lost 5 bases, and 11 bases lay between the germline ends. CDR1 is SQVTM, CDR2 ANQGSEA, per germline. As DNA, the CDR3 is TGCAGCGCCGGGGGCGGGAATGAAAAACTGTTTTTT. It specifies CSAGGGNEKLFF.

This clonotype showed up many times. The rearrangement joins TRBV18 to TRBJ1-5; D remains ambiguous. CDR1 and CDR2 (germline): KGHSH, LQKENI. Deletions cut 3 bases from V and 5 bases from J, with 14 bases between. This CDR3 spans 15 amino acids. The CDR3 region is CASSPVSGSDQPQHF. Written as DNA, the CDR3 is TGTGCCAGCTCACCCGTATCGGGGAGCGATCAGCCCCAGCATTTT. The full variable domain, with the rest looked up from reference TRBV18 and TRBJ1-5, is NAGVMQNPRHLVRRRGQEARLRCSPMKGHSHVYWYRQLPEEGLKFMVYLQKENIIDESGMPKERFSAEFPKEGPSILRIQQVVRGDSAAYFCASSPVSGSDQPQHFGDGTRLSIL.

The sample holds a few counts of this clonotype. The J gene is TRBJ2-5, the V gene TRBV2, with D possibly TRBD1 on 5 matching bases. Germline V CDR1 and CDR2: SNHLY, FYNNEI. This CDR3 has 12 amino acids. Trimming took off 6 bases at V and 3 bases at J, with 8 bases between the two ends. Written as DNA, the CDR3 is TGTGCCAGCAGCGCGACAGAAGAGACCCAGTACTTC. It codes for CASSATEETQYF.

The chain employs TRBV3-1 and TRBJ1-2; possibly TRBD1 for D (5 bases). The CDR3 is made up of 16 amino acids. The germline CDR1 and CDR2 sequences are LGHDT and YNNKEL (reference sequence). Trimming removed 1 base from V and 8 bases from J, with 20 bases in between. CDR3 in DNA: TGTGCCAGCAGCCAAGGGGGAACAGGCGCCTGGAGGGGCTACACCTTC. Protein: CASSQGGTGAWRGYTF.

This clonotype was picked up a small number of times. This sequence joins TRBV12-3 or TRBV12-4 and TRBJ2-3; unclear D gene. The CDR3 length is 15 residues. V was cut by 5 bases and J by 1 base, with 13 bases left in between. The CDR3 reads CASSQTVYRTDTQYF. CDR3 sequence (DNA): TGTGCCAGCAGTCAGACCGTTTATCGCACAGATACGCAGTATTTT.

This clonotype came up a few times. The chain is built from TRBV10-3 and TRBJ2-2, with D possibly matching TRBD2 (6 bases). Trimming removed 4 bases from V and 3 bases from J, with 12 bases in between. Germline values: CDR1 ENHRY, CDR2 SYGVKD. CDR3 size: 15 residues. The CDR3 coding sequence is TGTGCCATCAGTGTCGGTAGCGGTGACACCGGGGAGCTGTTTTTT. Protein product: CAISVGSGDTGELFF.

This clonotype was seen only a few times. The genes are TRBV7-9 and TRBJ1-5, with a weak D call TRBD1 (6 bases). Trimming removed 3 bases from V and 7 bases from J, with 13 bases in between. The CDR3 runs 14 residues. Germline V CDR1 and CDR2: SEHNR, FQNEAQ (reference sequence). CDR3 loop: CASSLDSLNQPQHF. CDR3 sequence (DNA): TGTGCCAGCAGCTTGGACAGTCTGAACCAGCCCCAGCATTTT. The entire variable domain, with the rest obtained from reference TRBV7-9 and TRBJ1-5, is as follows: DTGVSQNPRHKITKRGQNVTFRCDPISEHNRLYWYRQTLGQGPEFLTYFQNEAQLEKSRLLSDRFSAERPKGSFSTLEIQRTEQGDSAMYLCASSLDSLNQPQHFGDGTRLSIL.

Ten or more counts support this clonotype. The rearrangement uses TRBV5-1 and TRBJ1-4; the D gene is possibly TRBD1 (5 bases). V lost 3 bases, J lost 5 bases, and 11 bases lay in between. The CDR3 covers 14 residues. Germline CDR1 reads SGHRS; CDR2 reads YFSETQ. This chain's CDR3 is CASSWRGRNEKLFF. The DNA for the CDR3 is TGCGCCAGCAGCTGGCGGGGGAGGAATGAAAAACTGTTTTTT.

A remark on this clonotype: This may arise from a read error, as a much more abundant clone is one base away. The chain joins TRBV7-9 to TRBJ2-1, with 8 positions matching TRBD2. The CDR3 consists of 16 residues. Germline CDR1 SEHNR, CDR2 FQNEAQ (reference sequence). The CDR3 here is CASSPRRGGSYTEQFF. The CDR3 DNA reads as TGTGCCAGCAGCCCCCGACGGGGGGGCTCCTACACTGAGCAGTTCTTC.

In its sample, this clonotype was seen many times. V is TRBV7-2 and J is TRBJ1-5, with a possible D match to TRBD1 (5 bases). The ends were cut back, 5 bases at V and 0 bases at J, with 20 bases in the middle. CDR3 length: 18 amino acids. The germline V gene encodes CDR1 SGHTA and CDR2 FQGNSA. The CDR3 sequence is CASSPSEGADHSNQPQHF. The DNA of the CDR3 is TGTGCCAGCAGCCCTTCCGAAGGGGCCGATCATAGCAATCAGCCCCAGCATTTT.

The sample holds many counts of this clonotype. The chain joins TRBV9 to TRBJ2-5; possible D gene TRBD2, 5 bases. The V and J ends lost 0 bases and 0 bases respectively, with 9 bases between them. CDR1 is SGDLS and CDR2 is YYNGEE in the germline V gene. This CDR3 spans 15 amino acids. The CDR3 DNA sequence: TGTGCCAGCAGCGTAGCTGGAGGAAACCAAGAGACCCAGTACTTC. Its translation is CASSVAGGNQETQYF.

The gene calls are TRBV5-8 and TRBJ1-1, with D possibly matching TRBD1 (6 bases). The CDR3 is 15 residues long. The germline CDR1 and CDR2 sequences are SGHTS and YDEGEE. The V end was cut by 4 bases, the J end by 1 base, with 14 bases between. The CDR3 loop is CASSQNRERNTEAFF. The CDR3 nucleotides read TGTGCCAGCAGCCAGAACAGGGAGCGGAACACTGAAGCTTTCTTT.

This chain joins TRBV4-3 and TRBJ2-1, with 8 bases lining up with TRBD2. This CDR3 spans 16 amino acids. Germline V lookup: CDR1 LGHNA, CDR2 YSLEER. With 0 bases clipped from V and 8 bases from J, the junction kept 9 bases outside the gene matches. CDR3 nucleotides: TGCGCCAGCAGCCAAGACCCGGGGGGGGGCCGGGATGAGCAGTTCTTC. This codes for CASSQDPGGGRDEQFF.